Listed below are T cell receptor beta chains from one sample, sequenced in a study of blood T cell repertoires in COVID-19. TCRdb's table, derived via immunoSEQ multiplex PCR, lists solely in-frame clones and lacks some. There are roughly 65,000 clones in the sample; about nine tenths occur only once, and around 13% lies in the top ten. Sequencing was done on a sample of peripheral blood. Receptors were obtained from a woman aged 55-70 years with acute or convalescent COVID-19. CDR3s include the opening cysteine and the closing phenylalanine or tryptophan. The D gene is left open where the match is weak. Clone size appears in some rows only: once, few, many, or a class for an expanded clone.

cdr3_nt,cdr3_aa,j_call,d_call,clone_size,v_call
TGTGCCAGCAGACAAAACCCTCCCGGGAGCTGGGGTGAAAAACTGTTTTTT,CASRQNPPGSWGEKLFF,TRBJ1-4,NA,NA,TRBV5-5
TGCAGTGCTAGTGGGGGACAGGCCCTTATACAAGAGACCCAGTACTTC,CSASGGQALIQETQYF,TRBJ2-5,TRBD1,NA,TRBV20-1
TGTGCCAGCACCCCGCGACTAGCGGGGGAAGGTAGTGAGCAGTTCTTC,CASTPRLAGEGSEQFF,TRBJ2-1,TRBD2,NA,TRBV11-1
TGTGCCAGCAGCCCGGGACTAGGAGAGACCCAGTACTTC,CASSPGLGETQYF,TRBJ2-5,TRBD2,NA,TRBV7-2
TGTGCCAGTACCATGCAGGGCTCCGTCAACTCTGGGGCCAACGTCCTGACTTTC,CASTMQGSVNSGANVLTF,TRBJ2-6,NA,NA,TRBV19
TGTGCCAGCAGCAGAAGGACTCGCCCCTCTGGGGCCAACGTCCTGACTTTC,CASSRRTRPSGANVLTF,TRBJ2-6,NA,once,TRBV5-6
TGTGCCAGCAGCGGAGAGGCATACTCCTACAATGAGCAGTTCTTC,CASSGEAYSYNEQFF,TRBJ2-1,NA,once,TRBV7-6
TGTGCCAGCGGGCAAGAAGAGACCCAGTACTTC,CASGQEETQYF,TRBJ2-5,NA,NA,TRBV2
TGTGCCAGCAGTGAAACCAGCTCCTACAATGAGCAGTTCTTC,CASSETSSYNEQFF,TRBJ2-1,NA,NA,TRBV2
TGTGCCAGCGTCGAGACAAGGGGTGCACCCCTCCACTTT,CASVETRGAPLHF,TRBJ1-6,NA,NA,TRBV2
TGTGCCAGTAGTATAGACTACTCCTATAATTCACCCCTCCACTTT,CASSIDYSYNSPLHF,TRBJ1-6,NA,NA,TRBV19
TGTGCCAGCTCACCACCGTTTCGGCGGGCTTATACCTACAATGAGCAGTTCTTC,CASSPPFRRAYTYNEQFF,TRBJ2-1,NA,NA,TRBV18
TGTGCCAGCAGTTACTCGGTCGGGGGGGGAAAAAACATTCAGTACTTC,CASSYSVGGGKNIQYF,TRBJ2-4,TRBD2,NA,TRBV6-5
TGCGCCAGCAGCTCCGGGACAGTTGGCGAAAAACTGTTTTTT,CASSSGTVGEKLFF,TRBJ1-4,TRBD1,NA,TRBV5-1
TGTGCCAGCAGTCCGGACAGGGTACCCTACGAGCAGTACTTC,CASSPDRVPYEQYF,TRBJ2-7,TRBD1,NA,TRBV6-5
TGTGCCAGCAGGCGAGGGCCAAGCGGCAAAAACATTCAGTACTTC,CASRRGPSGKNIQYF,TRBJ2-4,NA,NA,TRBV27
TGTGCCAGCAGCGTACAGGGCGGGAATGAAAAACTGTTTTTT,CASSVQGGNEKLFF,TRBJ1-4,NA,NA,TRBV16
TGTGCCAGCAGTTTCAGGGAACAAGTCGGTAATTCACCCCTCCACTTT,CASSFREQVGNSPLHF,TRBJ1-6,NA,NA,TRBV6-6
TGTGCCAGCAGTTACTCGAGTGGGACAGGGGTCTTGGACACTGAAGCTTTCTTT,CASSYSSGTGVLDTEAFF,TRBJ1-1,TRBD1,NA,TRBV6-2/TRBV6-3
TGTGCCAGCAGCCACAGGGTCTCCTACGAGCAGTACTTC,CASSHRVSYEQYF,TRBJ2-7,NA,NA,TRBV2
TGTGCCTGGACCAAAAGGCGGTATGAAAAACTGTTTTTT,CAWTKRRYEKLFF,TRBJ1-4,NA,NA,TRBV30
TGTGCCAGCAGCTTAGCTAGCATGAACACTGAAGCTTTCTTT,CASSLASMNTEAFF,TRBJ1-1,NA,NA,TRBV7-9
TGTGCCAGTAGTTCCAGGACAGGGTTGAGCTCTGGGGCCAACGTCCTGACTTTC,CASSSRTGLSSGANVLTF,TRBJ2-6,TRBD1,NA,TRBV19
TGCAGTGCTAGTGGCGGGGGGCGTCCAGATACGCAGTATTTT,CSASGGGRPDTQYF,TRBJ2-3,TRBD2,NA,TRBV20-1
TGCAGCGTTGTTCTAGCGTCCTCCTACGAGCAGTACTTC,CSVVLASSYEQYF,TRBJ2-7,NA,NA,TRBV29-1